The clone carrying this TCR beta chain was counted only a few times. Its antigen is as yet unknown. This record belongs to a study of T cell responses to AZD1222 COVID-19 vaccine. Profiled with immunoSEQ multiplex PCR; TCRdb holds only in-frame clones, not every one. The profile covers 120,000 or so clones, with roughly 84% appearing a single time and 25% to 35% taken by the ten largest. Findings of the study overall: At 160-218 and 743-854, vaccine-associated CD4 TCRs were dominant, and they spanned spike. Close to half of spike-specific TCRs reportedly recognize unmutated variant regions. Of the AZD1222 recipients, only 5 to 7 were seropositive at baseline. Most donors were white British and more were female, and clonal diversity was possibly underestimated.

V lost 3 bases to trimming and J lost 3 bases; unmatched junction nucleotides: 5. CDR3 length: 14 residues. Germline lookup yields CDR1 LNHDA and CDR2 SQIVND (reference sequence). V usage is TRBV19 and J usage is TRBJ2-7; 7 bases agree with TRBD2. Sequenced material: peripheral blood, taken 28 days after the second AZD1222 dose. This TCR was recovered from an adult who received the AZD1222 COVID-19 vaccine. CDR3 region: CASSMGRGNYEQYF. CDR3 coding DNA: TGTGCCAGTAGTATGGGGCGGGGGAACTACGAGCAGTACTTC.